These 31 T cell receptor beta chains share one sample of origin, sequenced in a study of technical replicates of blood from a handful of donors. Sequencing was performed with immunoSEQ multiplex PCR; in TCRdb, only in-frame clones are kept and a portion is missing. This sample has about 100,000 clones; approximately 96% occur once, and the top ten carry around 0.24%. Specimen: T cells isolated from PBMCs. The receptors originated from a human donor in good health.

The chain is built from TRBV6-5 and TRBJ2-3; D is undetermined. Germline V gene sequence: CDR1 MNHEY, CDR2 SVGAGI. V lost 6 bases to trimming and J lost 6 bases, with 10 bases between them. The CDR3 sequence is 12 residues long. The CDR3 DNA sequence: TGTGCCAGCAGCCGACTGCCCGATACGCAGTATTTT. This sequence encodes CASSRLPDTQYF.

The V gene is TRBV4-1, the J gene TRBJ2-3, with D unresolved. CDR1 MGHRA and CDR2 YSYEKL come from the germline V gene. This CDR3 is built from 13 residues. With 3 bases removed from V and 6 bases from J, the gap between germline ends came to 10 bases. CDR3 loop: CASSHLTTDTQYF. CDR3 nucleotide sequence: TGCGCCAGCAGCCATCTTACTACCGATACGCAGTATTTT.

The gene calls are TRBV7-8 and TRBJ1-2, with D perhaps matching TRBD1 (6 bases). The CDR3 spans 16 residues. V lost 1 base and J 9 bases, leaving 21 bases between the germline ends. Germline CDR1 is SGHVS and CDR2 is FQNEAQ. CDR3 nucleotides: TGTGCCAGCAGCTTAGGAAGGCCACAGGGAAGGAGTAGCTACACCTTC. This sequence encodes CASSLGRPQGRSSYTF.

This clone showed up just once. Other DNA sequences in this specimen translate into the identical CDR3. J is TRBJ1-5 and V is TRBV27; 11 bases are a match to TRBD1. The CDR3 sequence is 18 residues long. The germline gives CDR1 MNHEY, CDR2 SMNVEV (reference sequence). J was trimmed by 2 bases and V by 6 bases; bases with no gene match: 12. The CDR3 bases are TGTGCCAGCAGCCCAGTCGGGACAGGGGGGTTGGGCAATCAGCCCCAGCATTTT. It codes for CASSPVGTGGLGNQPQHF.

The J gene is TRBJ2-3, the V gene TRBV30; TRBD2 might be the D (5 bases). There are 13 residues in the CDR3. Germline V lookup: CDR1 GTSNPN, CDR2 SVGIG (reference sequence). With 3 bases removed from V and 6 bases from J, the gap between germline ends came to 13 bases. The CDR3, as DNA: TGTGCCTGGAGAGTCCTCGGGATCGATACGCAGTATTTT. Its protein product is CAWRVLGIDTQYF.

The chain links TRBV27 to TRBJ2-2; TRBD1 matches 9 bases. The trim removed 6 bases at V and 4 bases at J, leaving 9 bases unmatched. Germline CDR1 reads MNHEY; CDR2 reads SMNVEV (reference sequence). The CDR3 runs 16 residues. The CDR3 nucleotides are TGTGCCAGCAGGATACAGGGGGCCCGAAGCACCGGGGAGCTGTTTTTT. Translating gives CASRIQGARSTGELFF.

The chain combines TRBV5-4 with TRBJ1-2, with 9 bases lining up with TRBD1. Germline CDR1 and CDR2: SGHNT and YYREEE (reference sequence). J gave up 10 bases and V 4 bases, and 8 bases lay outside the gene matches. This CDR3 is 13 amino acids long. The CDR3 loop is CASSAGTGSSYTF. The DNA for the CDR3 is TGTGCCAGCAGCGCCGGGACAGGGTCGTCCTACACCTTC. The full variable domain, completed using reference TRBV5-4 and TRBJ1-2, is ETGVTQSPTHLIKTRGQQVTLRCSSQSGHNTVSWYQQALGQGPQFIFQYYREEENGRGNFPPRFSGLQFPNYSSELNVNALELDDSALYLCASSAGTGSSYTFGSGTRLTVV.

The chain carries TRBV4-1 and TRBJ2-1, with a weak D call TRBD1 (6 bases). The CDR3 sequence is 14 residues long. From germline, CDR1 is MGHRA and CDR2 YSYEKL. Between the trimmed V and J ends, which lost 3 bases and 2 bases, there was a span of 8 bases. CDR3 region: CASSQGHTYNEQFF. CDR3 nucleotide sequence: TGCGCCAGCAGCCAGGGACATACCTACAATGAGCAGTTCTTC.

The chain is built from TRBV6-4 and TRBJ1-1, with 9 bases identical to TRBD1. The V and J ends lost 6 bases and 5 bases, in that order; junction bases with no gene match: 7. CDR3 length: 14 amino acids. The germline V gene encodes CDR1 MRHNA and CDR2 SNTAGT. DNA of the CDR3: TGTGCCAGCAGCCCCGGGACAGGGATGACTGAAGCTTTCTTT. It specifies CASSPGTGMTEAFF.

Only one count was recorded for this clone. J is TRBJ2-7 and V is TRBV28, with D perhaps matching TRBD1 (6 bases). With 6 bases removed from V and 2 bases from J, the gap between germline ends came to 14 bases. Germline assignment: CDR1 MDHEN and CDR2 SYDVKM. The CDR3 has 14 residues. The CDR3 DNA is TGTGCCAGCAGCACCGGGACAAGGCCCTACGAGCAGTACTTC. Translated, it gives CASSTGTRPYEQYF.

The chain couples TRBV14 to TRBJ2-2; 10 bases map to TRBD2. Trimming took 4 bases from V and 3 from J; bases not matched to a gene: 5. CDR1 is SGHDN and CDR2 is FVKESK in the germline V gene. CDR3 length equals 16 residues. CDR3 bases: TGTGCCAGCAGCCTAGGACTAGCGGAATACACCGGGGAGCTGTTTTTT. Translating it yields CASSLGLAEYTGELFF.

The chain is built from TRBV28 and TRBJ1-3; D remains ambiguous. Germline lookup yields CDR1 MDHEN and CDR2 SYDVKM. This CDR3 contains 15 residues. V was trimmed by 6 bases and J by 2 bases, leaving 14 bases between them. DNA for the CDR3: TGTGCCAGCAGCCTTCTAGGCGGGACTGGAAACACCATATATTTT. This encodes CASSLLGGTGNTIYF.

This chain uses TRBV6-5 with TRBJ2-2, with 7 bases matching TRBD1. After removal of 7 bases from V and 0 bases from J, the junction contained 2 bases not matched to a gene. Germline CDR1 is MNHEY and CDR2 is SVGAGI. The CDR3 length is 14 residues. CDR3 sequence reads: CASKGGANTGELFF. CDR3 in DNA: TGTGCCAGCAAAGGGGGCGCGAACACCGGGGAGCTGTTTTTT.

This clone was counted a few times. The V call is TRBV5-1, the J call TRBJ2-7, with D perhaps matching TRBD1 (6 bases). CDR1 and CDR2 (germline): SGHRS, YFSETQ. This CDR3 comprises 15 residues. The germline V and J ends were trimmed by 4 bases and 0 bases, with 14 bases remaining between them. The CDR3 is CASSPGDISSYEQYF. In DNA, the CDR3 is TGCGCCAGCAGCCCCGGGGACATTAGCTCCTACGAGCAGTACTTC.

This chain joins TRBV5-1 and TRBJ2-1, with 7 nucleotides matching TRBD2. Trimming at V came to 4 bases and at J to 5 bases, leaving 12 bases not matched to a gene. Germline V gene sequence: CDR1 SGHRS, CDR2 YFSETQ. The CDR3 runs to 16 residues. The CDR3 sequence: CASSTLGRVTHNEQFF. CDR3 in DNA: TGCGCCAGCAGCACGCTGGGGAGGGTTACTCACAATGAGCAGTTCTTC.

The chain joins TRBV4-2 to TRBJ1-2; possible D gene TRBD1, 6 bases. Trimming left V 4 bases short and J 6 bases short, with 21 bases between. The CDR3 loop spans 16 amino acids. From germline, CDR1 is LGHNA and CDR2 YNFKEQ. The CDR3 region has the DNA TGTGCCAGCAGCCTTCCTCACAGGGCCGAGGCGAATGGCTACACCTTC. Its translation is CASSLPHRAEANGYTF.

V and J are TRBV7-2 and TRBJ1-2; D gene unclear. In germline, CDR1 is SGHTA, CDR2 FQGNSA. The CDR3 is made up of 13 amino acids. With 3 bases removed from V and 5 bases from J, the gap between germline ends came to 10 bases. The CDR3 here is CASSFRERYGYTF. CDR3 nucleotide sequence: TGTGCCAGCAGCTTTCGGGAAAGATATGGCTACACCTTC. The full variable domain, rest sourced from reference TRBV7-2 and TRBJ1-2, is GAGVSQSPSNKVTEKGKDVELRCDPISGHTALYWYRQSLGQGLEFLIYFQGNSAPDKSGLPSDRFSAERTGGSVSTLTIQRTQQEDSAVYLCASSFRERYGYTFGSGTRLTVV.

The rearrangement links TRBV7-3 to TRBJ2-1, with TRBD1 matching 7 bases. CDR3 size: 14 residues. Per germline, CDR1 SGHTA and CDR2 FQGTGA. V shed 3 bases, J shed 5 bases, and the junction held 4 bases outside the gene matches. CDR3 in DNA: TGTGCCAGCAGCTTGGGTGACAGGGACAATGAGCAGTTCTTC. Its protein is CASSLGDRDNEQFF.

V gene TRBV28 combines with J gene TRBJ2-1; 10 bases align to TRBD1. The CDR3 is 19 residues long. Germline V gene data show CDR1 as MDHEN and CDR2 as SYDVKM. V lost 6 bases, J lost 0 bases, and 14 bases stayed unmatched. The CDR3 bases are TGTGCCAGCAGCAGCCCGACAGGGGGCCAGTTCAGCTCCTACAATGAGCAGTTCTTC. Amino acid sequence: CASSSPTGGQFSSYNEQFF.

This clone was observed once. The chain links TRBV9 to TRBJ1-2, with D perhaps matching TRBD1 (6 bases). CDR3 length: 14 amino acids. The V end lost 3 bases, the J end lost 1 base, and 10 bases lay between the germline ends. Germline V gene sequence: CDR1 SGDLS, CDR2 YYNGEE. The CDR3 is CASSAGTNNYGYTF. DNA of the CDR3: TGTGCCAGCAGCGCCGGGACAAATAACTATGGCTACACCTTC.

The genes are TRBV5-4 and TRBJ2-2; D is perhaps TRBD2 (6 bases). The CDR3 covers 16 residues. CDR1 is SGHNT, CDR2 YYREEE, per germline (reference sequence). The V end lost 4 bases, the J end lost 0 bases, and 13 bases lay between the germline ends. DNA of the CDR3: TGTGCCAGCAGCCCCGGGGGACCGACGAACACCGGGGAGCTGTTTTTT. Protein: CASSPGGPTNTGELFF.

The chain employs TRBV5-4 and TRBJ2-1; 14 nucleotides agree with TRBD2. The CDR3 is 14 residues long. With 2 bases clipped from V and 10 bases from J, the junction kept 2 bases outside the gene matches. Germline V gene data show CDR1 as SGHNT and CDR2 as YYREEE (reference sequence). The CDR3 spells CASSFRLAGGEQFF. CDR3 coding DNA: TGTGCCAGCAGCTTCAGACTAGCGGGGGGGGAGCAGTTCTTC.

The chain is built from TRBV4-1 and TRBJ2-7; weak D call: TRBD2 (6 bases). V was shortened by 1 base and J by 1 base, with 14 bases between the two germline ends. Germline CDR1 and CDR2: MGHRA and YSYEKL. This CDR3 has 16 amino acids. The DNA of the CDR3 is TGCGCCAGCAGCCAAGTTGGATCAGGGAGGTCCTACGAGCAGTACTTC. It specifies CASSQVGSGRSYEQYF.

V and J are TRBV9 and TRBJ2-6, with 15 bases fitting TRBD2. Germline V gene data show CDR1 as SGDLS and CDR2 as YYNGEE. Losses at the gene ends were 4 bases for V and 0 bases for J; bases not matched to a gene: 8. The CDR3 is 20 amino acids. CDR3 bases: TGTGCCAGCAGCCCCCTGGGACTAGCGGGGGGCCTCTCTGGGGCCAACGTCCTGACTTTC. Amino acid sequence: CASSPLGLAGGLSGANVLTF.

The chain has TRBV11-2 and TRBJ2-1; no clear D. Germline V gene sequence: CDR1 SGHAT, CDR2 FQNNGV. V lost 5 bases to trimming and J lost 0 bases, with 11 bases between them. The CDR3 loop spans 15 amino acids. The CDR3, as DNA: TGTGCCAGCAGCCTCTTTAGAAGCTCCTACAATGAGCAGTTCTTC. Translation gives CASSLFRSSYNEQFF.

The V call is TRBV6-6, the J call TRBJ2-4, with D hard to call. Germline CDR1 is MNHNY and CDR2 is SVGAGI (reference sequence). The CDR3 extends over 14 amino acids. V lost 7 bases and J 0 bases, leaving 10 bases between the germline ends. The CDR3 sequence: CASTSTVAKNIQYF. The CDR3, as DNA: TGTGCCAGCACCTCTACGGTAGCCAAAAACATTCAGTACTTC.

The V gene is TRBV28, the J gene TRBJ1-3, with D tentatively TRBD1 (5 bases). This CDR3 has 14 amino acids. Trimming took 7 bases from V and 3 from J, leaving 13 bases between them. The germline V gene has CDR1 MDHEN and CDR2 SYDVKM. CDR3 bases: TGTGCCAGCATCCAGGGTATCGGTGGAAACACCATATATTTT. It is translated as CASIQGIGGNTIYF. Complete variable domain (other parts from reference TRBV28 and TRBJ1-3): DVKVTQSSRYLVKRTGEKVFLECVQDMDHENMFWYRQDPGLGLRLIYFSYDVKMKEKGDIPEGYSVSREKKERFSLILESASTNQTSMYLCASIQGIGGNTIYFGEGSWLTVV.

The CDR3 is CASSLGSTSGTKQFF. DNA of the CDR3: TGTGCCAGCAGCTTAGGCTCGACTAGCGGTACTAAGCAGTTCTTC. The chain recombines TRBV28 with TRBJ2-1; 9 bases align to TRBD2. The CDR3 loop spans 15 amino acids. Germline V lookup: CDR1 MDHEN, CDR2 SYDVKM. The V gene end was trimmed by 6 bases and the J gene end by 11 bases; junction bases not matched to a gene: 14.

The gene calls are TRBV28 and TRBJ1-1, with no clear D. The ends were cut back, 7 bases at V and 1 base at J, with 7 bases in the middle. This CDR3 contains 12 residues. CDR1 is MDHEN, CDR2 SYDVKM, per germline. The CDR3 nucleotides read TGTGCCAGCACCTATCCGAACACTGAAGCTTTCTTT. As protein: CASTYPNTEAFF.

This chain uses TRBV19 with TRBJ1-2, with D possibly matching TRBD1 (6 bases). Germline CDR1 and CDR2: LNHDA and SQIVND (reference sequence). The V gene lost 0 bases and the J gene lost 4 bases, with 12 bases spanning the gap. The CDR3 sequence is 15 residues long. DNA of the CDR3: TGTGCCAGTAGTATAGACCCTCGGACAGTCTATGGCTACACCTTC. Its protein product is CASSIDPRTVYGYTF. Full variable domain (remainder filled in from reference TRBV19 and TRBJ1-2): DGGITQSPKYLFRKEGQNVTLSCEQNLNHDAMYWYRQDPGQGLRLIYYSQIVNDFQKGDIAEGYSVSREKKESFPLTVTSAQKNPTAFYLCASSIDPRTVYGYTFGSGTRLTVV.

DNA for the CDR3: TGTGCCAGCAGTAAGACAGGGGGAACCTATGGCTACACCTTC. Its protein is CASSKTGGTYGYTF. J is TRBJ1-2 and V is TRBV6-6, with 9 bases that match TRBD1. This CDR3 spans 14 amino acids. Losses at the gene ends were 5 bases for V and 4 bases for J; bases not matched to a gene: 5. CDR1 MNHNY and CDR2 SVGAGI come from the germline V gene (reference sequence).